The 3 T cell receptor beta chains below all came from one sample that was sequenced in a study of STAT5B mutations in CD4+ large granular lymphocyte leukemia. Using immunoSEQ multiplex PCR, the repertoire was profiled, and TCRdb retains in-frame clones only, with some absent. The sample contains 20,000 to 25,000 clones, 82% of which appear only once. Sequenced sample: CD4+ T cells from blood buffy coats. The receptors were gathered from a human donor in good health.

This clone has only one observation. This chain's CDR3 is CASSPNNEQFF. CDR3 coding DNA: TGTGCCAGCTCACCAAACAATGAGCAGTTCTTC. The chain joins TRBV18 to TRBJ2-1, with D uncertain. Germline CDR1 is KGHSH and CDR2 is LQKENI. CDR3 length: 11 amino acids. Trimming shortened V by 2 bases and J by 5 bases, and 1 base separated the two germline ends. Combining the CDR3 with reference TRBV18 and TRBJ2-1 gives the whole variable domain NAGVMQNPRHLVRRRGQEARLRCSPMKGHSHVYWYRQLPEEGLKFMVYLQKENIIDESGMPKERFSAEFPKEGPSILRIQQVVRGDSAAYFCASSPNNEQFFGPGTRLTVL.

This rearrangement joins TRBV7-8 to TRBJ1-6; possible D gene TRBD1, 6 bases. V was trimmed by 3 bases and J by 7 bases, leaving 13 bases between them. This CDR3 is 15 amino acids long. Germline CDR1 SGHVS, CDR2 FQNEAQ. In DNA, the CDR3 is TGTGCCAGCAGCTTCAACAGGGAGGTAAATTCACCCCTCCACTTT. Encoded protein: CASSFNREVNSPLHF.

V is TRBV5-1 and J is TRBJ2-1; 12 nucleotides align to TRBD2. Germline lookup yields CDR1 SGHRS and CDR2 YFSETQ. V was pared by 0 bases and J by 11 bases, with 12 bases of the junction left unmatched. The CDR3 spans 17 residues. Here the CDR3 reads CASSLVVSGTSGQKQFF. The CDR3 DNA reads TGCGCCAGCAGCTTGGTGGTGTCTGGGACTAGCGGGCAAAAGCAGTTCTTC.